The 25 T cell receptor beta chains below come from one sample, sequenced in a study of Ad26.COV2.S vaccination and SARS-CoV-2 variants. The protocol was immunoSEQ multiplex PCR, while the TCRdb copy is restricted to in-frame clones and leaves out a portion. The sample records hundreds of thousands of clones, around four fifths being singletons. The treatment is: around 19 received Ad26.COV2.S at low or high dose, single or two shots; several received placebo; per-sample allocation not given. Repertoires come from day 63 after the first vaccine or placebo injection. The sample here was peripheral blood, taken in a trial of Ad26.COV2.S vaccine versus placebo. These receptors all come from a person between 18 and 65 years old who received the Ad26.COV2.S COVID-19 vaccine or a placebo.

On this clone itself: With a much larger clone just one base away, this may be a read error. V gene TRBV2 combines with J gene TRBJ2-3; D is ambiguous. Trimming took off 6 bases at V and 0 bases at J, with 4 bases between the two ends. The CDR3 loop spans 12 amino acids. Germline loops: CDR1 SNHLY, CDR2 FYNNEI. The DNA for the CDR3 is TGTGCCAGCAGCCCTAGCACAGATACGCAGTATTTT. Translation: CASSPSTDTQYF.

V and J are TRBV6-2 or TRBV6-3 and TRBJ1-5, with D unclear. CDR1 is MNHEY, CDR2 SVGEGT, per germline. The V gene lost 2 bases and the J gene lost 0 bases, with 5 bases spanning the gap. CDR3 length equals 14 residues. For the CDR3, the DNA is TGTGCCAGCAGTTACAGAAATAGCAATCAGCCCCAGCATTTT. Its translation is CASSYRNSNQPQHF.

This chain links TRBV6-5 with TRBJ2-7; D might be TRBD1 or TRBD2, each matching 6 bases. The CDR3 runs to 15 residues. Germline V gene data show CDR1 as MNHEY and CDR2 as SVGAGI. V lost 7 bases and J 2 bases, leaving 18 bases between the germline ends. CDR3 DNA: TGTGCCAGCACCCAGGAGGGGGGTTGGGCCTACGAGCAGTACTTC. Residues: CASTQEGGWAYEQYF.

This chain links TRBV15 with TRBJ1-1; D gene unclear. Trimming took 0 bases from V and 2 from J, leaving 10 bases between them. The CDR3 totals 15 residues. Germline lookup yields CDR1 LNHNV and CDR2 YYDKDF (reference sequence). CDR3 in DNA: TGTGCCACCAGCAGAGATCGGAGAGGAAACACTGAAGCTTTCTTT. It yields the protein CATSRDRRGNTEAFF.

CDR3 in amino acids: CASSVEEGPIYF. CDR3 DNA: TGTGCCAGCAGCGTAGAAGAGGGGCCCATATATTTT. This sequence joins TRBV9 and TRBJ1-3, with a possible D match to TRBD1 (5 bases). Germline V gives CDR1 SGDLS, CDR2 YYNGEE. Trimming took off 0 bases at V and 11 bases at J, with 9 bases between the two ends. This CDR3 has 12 amino acids.

This chain uses TRBV6-5 with TRBJ1-6, with 8 bases identical to TRBD1. CDR1 and CDR2 (germline): MNHEY, SVGAGI. V lost 0 bases and J lost 9; bases outside the gene matches: 4. The CDR3 runs to 15 residues. The CDR3, as DNA: TGTGCCAGCAGTTACTCGAGCAGGGGGCGTTCACCCCTCCACTTT. This codes for CASSYSSRGRSPLHF.

The V and J genes are TRBV2 and TRBJ2-5; no reliable D call. The V gene lost 6 bases and the J gene lost 0 bases, with 14 bases spanning the gap. The CDR3 sequence is 15 residues long. CDR1 and CDR2 (germline): SNHLY, FYNNEI. Here the CDR3 DNA reads TGTGCCAGCAGCGTTCTTCTGGTTTACCAAGAGACCCAGTACTTC. As protein: CASSVLLVYQETQYF.

The CDR3 bases are TGTGCCACCAGCGGGGGACTAGCGAATAATGAGCAGTTCTTC. Translated: CATSGGLANNEQFF. This rearrangement joins TRBV24-1 to TRBJ2-1, with 10 nucleotides matching TRBD2. CDR1 is KGHDR and CDR2 is SFDVKD in the germline V gene. The CDR3 contains 14 residues. The ends lost 7 bases at V and 7 bases at J; junction bases unmatched: 6.

The rearrangement joins TRBV9 to TRBJ2-5; 9 bases are a match to TRBD2. Germline V lookup: CDR1 SGDLS, CDR2 YYNGEE. Trimming cost V 0 bases and J 5 bases; bases outside gene matches: 11. This CDR3 is 17 amino acids long. Written as DNA, the CDR3 is TGTGCCAGCAGCGTAGAGCGGGGGGCCACCGATTTGGAGACCCAGTACTTC. Translating it yields CASSVERGATDLETQYF.

This chain joins TRBV2 and TRBJ2-1, with D perhaps matching TRBD1 (6 bases). Germline lookup yields CDR1 SNHLY and CDR2 FYNNEI. Between the trimmed V and J ends, which lost 5 bases and 6 bases, there was a span of 26 bases. The CDR3 length is 18 residues. For the CDR3, the DNA is TGTGCCAGCAGTAAGAGACCGTCCTGGGATGGGGGCCGCAATGAGCAGTTCTTC. It encodes CASSKRPSWDGGRNEQFF.

This clone was seen a single time. This chain connects TRBV25-1 to TRBJ1-1; TRBD1 matches 8 bases. The CDR3 runs to 14 residues. CDR1 and CDR2 (germline): MGHDK, SYGVNS. The ends lost 5 bases at V and 1 base at J; junction bases unmatched: 3. The CDR3 bases are TGTGCCAGCAGTAGACAGGGGAGGAACACTGAAGCTTTCTTT. Translation gives CASSRQGRNTEAFF.

The chain is built from TRBV3-1 (or the pseudogene TRBV3-2) and TRBJ2-7; the D is unclear. Per germline, CDR1 LGHDT and CDR2 YNNKEL (reference sequence). Trimming left V 5 bases short and J 2 bases short, with 10 bases between. This CDR3 spans 13 amino acids. CDR3 residues: CASSGPVTYEQYF. The CDR3 DNA is TGTGCCAGCAGCGGTCCAGTTACCTACGAGCAGTACTTC.

This sequence joins TRBV7-2 and TRBJ2-7; TRBD2 matches at 10 bases. From germline, CDR1 is SGHTA and CDR2 FQGNSA. This CDR3 region has 14 residues. V lost 4 bases and J lost 4; bases outside the gene matches: 4. The CDR3 is CASSSSGGIYEQYF. The CDR3, as DNA: TGTGCCAGCAGCTCTAGCGGGGGTATATACGAGCAGTACTTC.

The genes are TRBV14 and TRBJ1-1; possible D gene TRBD1, 6 bases. Germline values: CDR1 SGHDN, CDR2 FVKESK. Trimming left V 5 bases short and J 3 bases short, with 19 bases between. This CDR3 region has 16 residues. The CDR3 is CASSSRVGGGYTEAFF. CDR3 nucleotide sequence: TGTGCCAGCAGCTCAAGAGTCGGGGGCGGGTACACTGAAGCTTTCTTT.

The chain has TRBV19 and TRBJ1-2, with a tentative D call TRBD1 (5 bases). Germline assignment: CDR1 LNHDA and CDR2 SQIVND (reference sequence). V dropped 8 bases and J dropped 1 base, with 14 bases sitting between them. CDR3 length: 14 residues. CDR3 loop: CASRSGGVNYGYTF. CDR3 nucleotides: TGTGCCAGTCGGAGCGGGGGGGTTAACTATGGCTACACCTTC.

Concerning this clone itself: Other DNA sequences from this sample encode an identical CDR3 as well. The chain's CDR3 is CASRGGANYGYTF. The CDR3 bases are TGTGCCAGCCGAGGTGGAGCTAACTATGGCTACACCTTC. The chain carries TRBV2 and TRBJ1-2, with D unclear. In germline, CDR1 is SNHLY, CDR2 FYNNEI. CDR3 length equals 13 residues. V lost 8 bases, J lost 0 bases, and 10 bases lay in between.

The chain recombines TRBV5-6 with TRBJ2-1, with TRBD1 as a possible D gene (5 bases). CDR3 length: 15 amino acids. CDR1 is SGHDT and CDR2 is YYEEEE in the germline V gene. Trimming took off 0 bases at V and 4 bases at J, with 11 bases between the two ends. The CDR3 region is CASSLEGVGYNEQFF. Written as DNA, the CDR3 is TGTGCCAGCAGCTTGGAAGGGGTCGGATACAATGAGCAGTTCTTC.

The V gene is TRBV7-2, the J gene TRBJ1-6; D gene ambiguous. Germline V CDR1 and CDR2: SGHTA, FQGNSA. CDR3 length equals 17 residues. The V end was cut by 7 bases, the J end by 0 bases, with 16 bases between. CDR3 in DNA: TGTGCCAGCATCCAAGACCCACTTAGCTCCTATAATTCACCCCTCCACTTT. Protein product: CASIQDPLSSYNSPLHF.

As DNA, the CDR3 is TGTGCCAGCAGGATCCGGGAGGCCATTCTCTACGAGCAGTACTTC. Amino acid sequence: CASRIREAILYEQYF. The chain has TRBV2 and TRBJ2-7; 7 nucleotides align to TRBD2. Germline CDR1 SNHLY, CDR2 FYNNEI. The CDR3 is 15 residues long. Trimming removed 6 bases from V and 3 bases from J; junction bases left unmatched: 11.

The CDR3 spells CASSDTYLDTQYF. In nucleotides, the CDR3 is TGTGCCAGCAGTGACACTTATCTAGATACGCAGTATTTT. The chain combines TRBV6-4 with TRBJ2-3; D gene unclear. In germline, CDR1 is MRHNA, CDR2 SNTAGT. The CDR3 is 13 residues long. The V gene lost 2 bases and the J gene lost 5 bases, with 8 bases spanning the gap.

The chain recombines TRBV7-2 with TRBJ2-5, with D perhaps TRBD1 (5 bases). The CDR3 runs 14 residues. CDR1 and CDR2 (germline): SGHTA, FQGNSA. Trimming took off 5 bases at V and 4 bases at J, with 14 bases between the two ends. The CDR3 coding sequence is TGTGCCAGCAGCCTCCAGGGCGTAGGAGAGACCCAGTACTTC. It encodes CASSLQGVGETQYF.

A few counts support this clone. The chain couples TRBV19 to TRBJ1-2, with D maybe TRBD1 (5 bases). CDR1 and CDR2 from the germline V gene are LNHDA and SQIVND (reference sequence). This CDR3 comprises 13 residues. Trimming stripped 5 bases from V and 6 bases from J, with 13 bases between. The CDR3 is CASSLMRGDGYTF. The CDR3 nucleotides read TGTGCCAGTAGTCTAATGCGAGGGGATGGCTACACCTTC.

This chain uses TRBV6-6 with TRBJ2-7, with 7 positions matching TRBD2. The CDR3 loop spans 16 amino acids. From germline, CDR1 is MNHNY and CDR2 SVGAGI (reference sequence). The V segment lost 2 bases and the J segment 2 bases; nucleotides outside the gene matches: 9. In nucleotides, the CDR3 is TGTGCCAGCAGTTACCACCGGCGGGGGAGGGCCTACGAGCAGTACTTC. Translated: CASSYHRRGRAYEQYF.

This clone was observed a single time. The J gene is TRBJ2-2, the V gene TRBV6-1; D is possibly TRBD1 (6 bases). In germline, CDR1 is MNHNS, CDR2 SASEGT. V was pared by 2 bases and J by 4 bases, with 11 bases between. This CDR3 is built from 15 residues. CDR3 in DNA: TGTGCCAGCAGTGAATGGAGAGGGGGCACCGGGGAGCTGTTTTTT. Translating gives CASSEWRGGTGELFF.

In this sample, this clone turned up a few times. The chain links TRBV18 to TRBJ1-4, with 9 nucleotides matching TRBD1. The CDR3 is 14 residues long. The trim removed 4 bases at V and 8 bases at J, leaving 5 bases unmatched. Per germline, CDR1 KGHSH and CDR2 LQKENI. CDR3 DNA sequence: TGTGCCAGCTCACGGGGACAGGGAGACGAAAAACTGTTTTTT. Protein product: CASSRGQGDEKLFF.